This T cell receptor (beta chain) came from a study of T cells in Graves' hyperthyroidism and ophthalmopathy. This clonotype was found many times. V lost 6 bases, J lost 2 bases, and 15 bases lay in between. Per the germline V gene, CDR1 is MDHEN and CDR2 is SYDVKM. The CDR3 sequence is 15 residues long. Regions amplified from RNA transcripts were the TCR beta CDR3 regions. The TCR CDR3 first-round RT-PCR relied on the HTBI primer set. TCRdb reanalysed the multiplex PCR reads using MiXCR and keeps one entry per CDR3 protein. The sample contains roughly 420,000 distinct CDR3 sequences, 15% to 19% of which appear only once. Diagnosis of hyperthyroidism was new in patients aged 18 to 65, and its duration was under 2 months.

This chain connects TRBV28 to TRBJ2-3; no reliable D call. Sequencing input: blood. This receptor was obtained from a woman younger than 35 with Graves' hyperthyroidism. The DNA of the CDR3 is TGTGCCAGCAGGGAGTACGGTCGGATCACAGATACGCAGTATTTT. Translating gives CASREYGRITDTQYF.